This TCR beta chain appears in the sequencing data of a study of shared clonotypes between healthy human individuals. Study-wide results and limits: With a few donors compared, 4.5% to 6.5% of naive CD4 clonotypes were shared.

V lost 1 base to trimming and J lost 10 bases, with 17 bases between them. This CDR3 is 15 amino acids long. Germline lookup yields CDR1 SGHTA and CDR2 FQGNSA. Some clones are missing from TCRdb's copy, which holds only in-frame ones; the method was immunoSEQ multiplex PCR. The sample holds millions of clones, roughly 92% seen once. About this clone: Its target is not known.

Sequenced material: naive CD4+ T cells sorted from blood. Documented subset: CD45RA+ positively selected. The source of this sequence is a young man in good health. The chain uses TRBV7-2 and TRBJ2-1, with a tentative D call TRBD1 (6 bases). The chain's CDR3 is CASSLVSTLGTEQFF. The CDR3 DNA is TGTGCCAGCAGCTTAGTTTCGACGTTGGGGACAGAGCAGTTCTTC.